These 24 T cell receptor beta chains came from one sample sequenced in a study of beta chain features in type 1 diabetes. What these receptors recognize is not known. What was sequenced were expressed TCRB transcripts, since all of the isolated RNA had been reverse transcribed. The repertoire was sequenced with immunoSEQ multiplex PCR; TCRdb's copy has only in-frame clones and lacks some. The sample records approximately 730,000 clones, over 10% being singletons. Study conclusions and caveats: Shortening that was moderate but significant affected the TCRB CDR3s of Type 1 diabetes patients in all four CD4+ subsets.

The sample taken for sequencing was naive CD4+ T cells from blood. The receptors were gathered from a man between 18 and 29 years old with type 1 diabetes.

The chain combines TRBV12-5 with TRBJ2-1; D possibly corresponds to TRBD2 (6 bases). Trimming removed 8 bases from V and 1 base from J, with 15 bases in between. This CDR3 is 15 amino acids long. Looked up from germline, CDR1 is LGHNT and CDR2 is FRNRAP. CDR3 in DNA: TGTGCTAGTTGCCTGGATGGGGGGTCCTACAATGAGCAGTTCTTC. This codes for CASCLDGGSYNEQFF.

This clone occurred a few times. J is TRBJ2-5 and V is TRBV5-6; D remains unclear. V lost 5 bases, J lost 9 bases, and 14 bases lay in between. This CDR3 has 12 amino acids. Germline-derived CDR1 and CDR2 are SGHDT and YYEEEE. CDR3 coding DNA: TGTGCCAGCAGTCCACCCGTTGGTCCCCAGTACTTC. Its protein is CASSPPVGPQYF.

This clone has more than one count but fewer than ten. The chain employs TRBV6-6 and TRBJ1-2, with a possible D match to TRBD1 (6 bases). From germline, CDR1 is MNHNY and CDR2 SVGAGI (reference sequence). The CDR3 contains 14 residues. Between the trimmed V and J ends, which lost 7 bases and 4 bases, there was a span of 16 bases. The CDR3 DNA follows: TGTGCCAGCAAACAGGGCATTGGGGGCTATGGCTACACCTTC. It encodes CASKQGIGGYGYTF.

The chain joins TRBV2 to TRBJ2-1, with D perhaps matching TRBD2 (6 bases). The germline V gene encodes CDR1 SNHLY and CDR2 FYNNEI. The CDR3 is 12 amino acids. The V end lost 7 bases, the J end lost 7 bases, and 11 bases lay between the germline ends. The CDR3 region is CASTPSANEQFF. CDR3 nucleotide sequence: TGTGCCAGCACGCCTAGCGCAAATGAGCAGTTCTTC.

This clone came up a few times. CDR3: CACRGTNYGYTF. In nucleotides, the CDR3 is TGTGCCTGCCGCGGTACTAACTATGGCTACACCTTC. This chain links TRBV30 with TRBJ1-2; D ambiguous. Trimming left V 6 bases short and J 0 bases short, with 8 bases between. The CDR3 loop spans 12 amino acids. Germline V gene data show CDR1 as GTSNPN and CDR2 as SVGIG (reference sequence).

This clone occurred a few times. Other nucleotide sequences from this sample produce the same CDR3. The chain links TRBV7-2 to TRBJ1-5; tentative D call: TRBD1 (5 bases). Germline-derived CDR1 and CDR2 are SGHTA and FQGNSA. Trimming removed 0 bases from V and 6 bases from J, with 6 bases in between. The CDR3 spans 13 residues. The CDR3 sequence: CASSLAGGQPQHF. For the CDR3, the DNA is TGTGCCAGCAGCTTAGCGGGGGGTCAGCCCCAGCATTTT.

This clone has more than one count but fewer than ten. This chain uses TRBV5-6 with TRBJ2-1; D not resolved. The CDR3 runs to 11 residues. Germline CDR1 SGHDT, CDR2 YYEEEE. The ends were cut back, 2 bases at V and 9 bases at J, with 6 bases in the middle. Written as DNA, the CDR3 is TGTGCCAGCAGCTTCGAGAGTGAGCAGTTCTTC. It is translated as CASSFESEQFF.

V and J are TRBV28 and TRBJ1-6; D is unresolved. V lost 7 bases and J 0 bases, leaving 16 bases between the germline ends. From germline, CDR1 is MDHEN and CDR2 SYDVKM. The CDR3 length is 17 residues. The CDR3 spells CASTLAKGNSYNSPLHF. The CDR3 DNA is TGTGCCAGCACCCTTGCAAAAGGGAACTCCTATAATTCACCCCTCCACTTT.

This clone was found a few times. This chain uses TRBV7-9 with TRBJ2-3; no reliable D call. In germline, CDR1 is SEHNR, CDR2 FQNEAQ (reference sequence). This CDR3 has 12 amino acids. Trimming stripped 5 bases from V and 4 bases from J, with 7 bases between. The CDR3 spells CASSRIADTQYF. The CDR3 bases are TGTGCCAGCAGCCGTATCGCAGATACGCAGTATTTT.

This clone was seen a handful of times. The chain links TRBV30 to TRBJ2-1; 11 bases match TRBD2. V lost 7 bases to trimming and J lost 9 bases; unmatched junction nucleotides: 5. The V gene's germline CDR1 is GTSNPN and CDR2 SVGIG (reference sequence). The length of the CDR3 is 12 residues. The CDR3 nucleotides read TGTGCCTCCGGGACTAGCGGCGCTGAGCAGTTCTTC. It is translated as CASGTSGAEQFF.

Of note for this clone: Distinct nucleotide sequences in the sample also encode this CDR3. CDR3 DNA: TGTGCCTGGAGTGTTGGGATGAACACTGAAGCTTTCTTT. The encoded protein is CAWSVGMNTEAFF. This sequence joins TRBV30 and TRBJ1-1, with no clear D. CDR1 GTSNPN and CDR2 SVGIG come from the germline V gene (reference sequence). The CDR3 loop spans 13 amino acids. V was pared by 0 bases and J by 0 bases, with 5 bases between. Full variable domain (rest looked up from reference TRBV30 and TRBJ1-1): SQTIHQWPATLVQPVGSPLSLECTVEGTSNPNLYWYRQAAGRGLQLLFYSVGIGQISSEVPQNLSASRPQDRQFILSSKKLLLSDSGFYLCAWSVGMNTEAFFGQGTRLTVV.

This chain uses TRBV29-1 with TRBJ1-1; D possibly corresponds to TRBD1 (6 bases). Germline lookup yields CDR1 SQVTM and CDR2 ANQGSEA. The CDR3 consists of 17 residues. V was trimmed by 6 bases and J by 0 bases, leaving 23 bases between them. CDR3 residues: CSVQIREGQGMNTEAFF. The CDR3 coding sequence is TGCAGCGTCCAGATCCGAGAGGGGCAGGGGATGAACACTGAAGCTTTCTTT.

The chain has TRBV28 and TRBJ1-6; D is unclear. The CDR3 is 13 residues long. CDR1 is MDHEN, CDR2 SYDVKM, per germline. The V end lost 6 bases, the J end lost 9 bases, and 12 bases lay between the germline ends. The CDR3 coding sequence is TGTGCCAGCAGCCAAGGACGGACTTCACCCCTCCACTTT. It translates to CASSQGRTSPLHF. The entire variable domain, with the rest obtained from reference TRBV28 and TRBJ1-6, is as follows: DVKVTQSSRYLVKRTGEKVFLECVQDMDHENMFWYRQDPGLGLRLIYFSYDVKMKEKGDIPEGYSVSREKKERFSLILESASTNQTSMYLCASSQGRTSPLHFGNGTRLTVT.

The chain joins TRBV10-3 to TRBJ1-2, with TRBD1 matching 8 bases. V lost 6 bases and J lost 9; bases outside the gene matches: 15. The CDR3 is 15 residues long. Germline V lookup: CDR1 ENHRY, CDR2 SYGVKD. Here the CDR3 reads CAIRPDDRGPGRYTF. The CDR3 region has the DNA TGTGCCATCAGACCAGATGACAGGGGCCCTGGTCGCTACACCTTC.

This clone showed up just a few times. This rearrangement joins TRBV5-4 to TRBJ2-5, with TRBD2 matching 7 bases. The CDR3 spans 14 residues. CDR1 SGHNT and CDR2 YYREEE come from the germline V gene (reference sequence). Trimming removed 3 bases from V and 4 bases from J; junction bases left unmatched: 6. This CDR3 is CASSSRTRRETQYF. CDR3 coding DNA: TGTGCCAGCAGCTCACGGACTAGGAGAGAGACCCAGTACTTC. Drawing the rest from reference TRBV5-4 and TRBJ2-5, the complete variable domain is ETGVTQSPTHLIKTRGQQVTLRCSSQSGHNTVSWYQQALGQGPQFIFQYYREEENGRGNFPPRFSGLQFPNYSSELNVNALELDDSALYLCASSSRTRRETQYFGPGTRLLVL.

This clone was counted only a few times. V is TRBV5-1 and J is TRBJ1-3; TRBD1 aligns across 8 bases. The CDR3 loop spans 15 amino acids. V was clipped by 4 bases and J by 2 bases; unmatched bases: 5. Per the germline V gene, CDR1 is SGHRS and CDR2 is YFSETQ. The CDR3: CASSGTGGAGNTIYF. Written as DNA, the CDR3 is TGCGCCAGCAGCGGGACAGGAGGAGCTGGAAACACCATATATTTT.

V is TRBV5-1 and J is TRBJ2-2; TRBD1 is a possible D gene (5 bases). The CDR3 consists of 16 residues. With 0 bases removed from V and 3 bases from J, the gap between germline ends came to 12 bases. Germline CDR1 and CDR2: SGHRS and YFSETQ. The CDR3 region is CASSLAGPRDTGELFF. In nucleotides, the CDR3 is TGCGCCAGCAGCTTGGCAGGGCCTAGAGACACCGGGGAGCTGTTTTTT.

About this clone itself: This same CDR3 is encoded by further DNA sequences in the sample. The chain uses TRBV6-5 and TRBJ2-7; TRBD1 is a possible D gene (6 bases). V was shortened by 5 bases and J by 4 bases, with 12 bases between the two germline ends. The germline CDR1 and CDR2 sequences are MNHEY and SVGAGI. CDR3 length equals 13 residues. CDR3 loop: CASSTGTSYEQYF. CDR3 coding DNA: TGTGCCAGCAGTACCGGGACATCTTACGAGCAGTACTTC.

Only a few counts were recorded for this clone. V and J are TRBV25-1 and TRBJ1-1, with D possibly TRBD1 on 5 matching bases. This CDR3 spans 12 amino acids. The ends were cut back, 11 bases at V and 0 bases at J, with 10 bases in the middle. CDR1 and CDR2 (germline): MGHDK, SYGVNS. This CDR3 reads CASGLLNTEAFF. CDR3 coding DNA: TGTGCCTCGGGACTCCTGAACACTGAAGCTTTCTTT. The entire variable domain, with the rest obtained from reference TRBV25-1 and TRBJ1-1, is as follows: EADIYQTPRYLVIGTGKKITLECSQTMGHDKMYWYQQDPGMELHLIHYSYGVNSTEKGDLSSESTVSRIRTEHFPLTLESARPSHTSQYLCASGLLNTEAFFGQGTRLTVV.

The chain joins TRBV7-8 to TRBJ2-6; 7 bases fit TRBD1. The V gene's germline CDR1 is SGHVS and CDR2 FQNEAQ. The CDR3 contains 17 residues. V trimming: 5 bases; J trimming: 0 bases; junction bases outside the gene matches: 7. This chain's CDR3 is CASSKGQRSSGANVLTF. CDR3 nucleotides: TGTGCCAGCAGCAAGGGACAGAGGAGCTCTGGGGCCAACGTCCTGACTTTC.

This clone was observed a handful of times. The V gene is TRBV30, the J gene TRBJ1-3; D is undetermined. Between the trimmed V and J ends, which lost 7 bases and 0 bases, there was a span of 13 bases. The CDR3 has 14 residues. Per the germline V gene, CDR1 is GTSNPN and CDR2 is SVGIG (reference sequence). CDR3: CASEFQSSGNTIYF. CDR3 coding DNA: TGTGCCTCAGAATTCCAGAGCTCTGGAAACACCATATATTTT.

There are a few counts of this clone. In the same sample, other DNA sequences code for this CDR3. J is TRBJ1-6 and V is TRBV2; D is undetermined. Deletions cut 4 bases from V and 9 bases from J, with 4 bases between. Germline-derived CDR1 and CDR2 are SNHLY and FYNNEI. This CDR3 has 11 residues. The CDR3 region is CASSVGSPLHF. CDR3 coding DNA: TGTGCCAGCAGTGTTGGTTCACCCCTCCACTTT.

The genes are TRBV5-4 and TRBJ2-7; D might be TRBD1 or TRBD2, each matching 5 bases. The V gene's germline CDR1 is SGHNT and CDR2 YYREEE (reference sequence). This CDR3 comprises 15 residues. The V and J ends lost 0 bases and 2 bases respectively, with 12 bases between them. CDR3 residues: CASSLDGTGTYEQYF. CDR3 sequence (DNA): TGTGCCAGCAGCTTGGATGGGACGGGAACCTACGAGCAGTACTTC. The complete variable domain, with remaining parts taken from reference TRBV5-4 and TRBJ2-7, reads ETGVTQSPTHLIKTRGQQVTLRCSSQSGHNTVSWYQQALGQGPQFIFQYYREEENGRGNFPPRFSGLQFPNYSSELNVNALELDDSALYLCASSLDGTGTYEQYFGPGTRLTVT.

This clone was counted only a few times. The CDR3 loop reads CASSETRDRTEAFF. CDR3 DNA: TGTGCCAGCAGTGAAACCCGGGATAGAACTGAAGCTTTCTTT. The chain combines TRBV2 with TRBJ1-1; D gene ambiguous. Germline V gene sequence: CDR1 SNHLY, CDR2 FYNNEI. Trimming took 2 bases from V and 5 from J, leaving 12 bases between them. This CDR3 has 14 amino acids.